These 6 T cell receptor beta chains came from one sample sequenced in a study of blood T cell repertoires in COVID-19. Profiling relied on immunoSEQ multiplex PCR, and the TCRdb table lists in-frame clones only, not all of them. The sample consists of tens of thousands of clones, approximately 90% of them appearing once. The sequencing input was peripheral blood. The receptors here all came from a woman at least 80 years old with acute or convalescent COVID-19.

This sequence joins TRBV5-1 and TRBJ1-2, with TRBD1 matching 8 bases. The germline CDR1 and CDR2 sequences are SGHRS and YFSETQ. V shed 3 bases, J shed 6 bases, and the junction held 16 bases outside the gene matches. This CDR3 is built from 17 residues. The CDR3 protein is CASSSSGGQALSHGYTF. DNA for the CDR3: TGCGCCAGCAGCTCGAGTGGGGGACAGGCGCTTTCCCATGGCTACACCTTC.

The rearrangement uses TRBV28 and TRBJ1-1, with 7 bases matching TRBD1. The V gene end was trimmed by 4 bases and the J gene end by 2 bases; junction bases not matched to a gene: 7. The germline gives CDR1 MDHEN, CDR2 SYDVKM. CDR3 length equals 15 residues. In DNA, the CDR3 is TGTGCCAGCAGTTCAGAAGGGGGCGTTAACACTGAAGCTTTCTTT. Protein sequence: CASSSEGGVNTEAFF.

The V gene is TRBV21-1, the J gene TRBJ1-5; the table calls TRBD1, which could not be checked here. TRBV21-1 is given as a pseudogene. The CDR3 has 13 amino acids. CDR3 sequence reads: CASHEQGDQPQHF. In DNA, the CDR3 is TGTGCCAGTCACGAACAGGGCGATCAGCCCCAGCATTTT.

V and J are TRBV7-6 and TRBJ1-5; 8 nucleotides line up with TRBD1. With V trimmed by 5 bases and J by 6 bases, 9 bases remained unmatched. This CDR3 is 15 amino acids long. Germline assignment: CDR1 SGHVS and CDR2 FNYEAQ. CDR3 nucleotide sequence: TGTGCCAGCAGCGCCCGGACAGGGTTTGGTCAGCCCCAGCATTTT. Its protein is CASSARTGFGQPQHF.

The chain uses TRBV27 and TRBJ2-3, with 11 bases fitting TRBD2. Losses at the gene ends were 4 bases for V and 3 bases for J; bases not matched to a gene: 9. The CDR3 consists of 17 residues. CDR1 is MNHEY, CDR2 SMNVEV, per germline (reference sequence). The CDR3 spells CASSSLLAGGLTDTQYF. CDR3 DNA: TGTGCCAGCAGTTCCCTTCTAGCGGGGGGTCTTACAGATACGCAGTATTTT.

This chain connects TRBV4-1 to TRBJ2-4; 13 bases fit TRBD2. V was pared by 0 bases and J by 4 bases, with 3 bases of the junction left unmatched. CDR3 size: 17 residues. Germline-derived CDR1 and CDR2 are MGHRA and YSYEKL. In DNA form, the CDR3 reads TGCGCCAGCAGCCAAGATCAGGGACTAGCGGGAAAAAACATTCAGTACTTC. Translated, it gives CASSQDQGLAGKNIQYF.